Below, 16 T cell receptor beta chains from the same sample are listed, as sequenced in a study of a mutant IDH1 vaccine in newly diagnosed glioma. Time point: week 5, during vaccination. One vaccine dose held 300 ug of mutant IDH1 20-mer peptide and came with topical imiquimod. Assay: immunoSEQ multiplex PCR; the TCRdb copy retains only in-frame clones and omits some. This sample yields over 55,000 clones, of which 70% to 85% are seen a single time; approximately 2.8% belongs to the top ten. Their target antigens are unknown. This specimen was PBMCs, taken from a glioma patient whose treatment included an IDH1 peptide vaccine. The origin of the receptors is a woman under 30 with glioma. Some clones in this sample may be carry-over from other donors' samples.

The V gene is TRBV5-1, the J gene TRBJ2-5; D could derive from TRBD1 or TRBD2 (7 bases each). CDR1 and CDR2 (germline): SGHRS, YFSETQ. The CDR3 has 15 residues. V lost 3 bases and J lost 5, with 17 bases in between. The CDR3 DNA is TGCGCCAGCAGCTCGCAGGGGGGGCCAGCGGAGACCCAGTACTTC. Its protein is CASSSQGGPAETQYF.

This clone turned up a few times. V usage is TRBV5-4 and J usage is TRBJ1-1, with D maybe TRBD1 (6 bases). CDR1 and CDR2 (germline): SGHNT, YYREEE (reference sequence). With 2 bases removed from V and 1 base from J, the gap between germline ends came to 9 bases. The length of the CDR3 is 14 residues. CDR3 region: CASSFTGSNTEAFF. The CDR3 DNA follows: TGTGCCAGCAGCTTTACAGGGTCGAACACTGAAGCTTTCTTT.

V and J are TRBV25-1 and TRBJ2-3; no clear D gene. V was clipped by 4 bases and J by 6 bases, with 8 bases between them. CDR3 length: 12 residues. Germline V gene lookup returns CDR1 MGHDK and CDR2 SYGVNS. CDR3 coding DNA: TGTGCCAGCAGTGGGCTACTTGATACGCAGTATTTT. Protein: CASSGLLDTQYF.

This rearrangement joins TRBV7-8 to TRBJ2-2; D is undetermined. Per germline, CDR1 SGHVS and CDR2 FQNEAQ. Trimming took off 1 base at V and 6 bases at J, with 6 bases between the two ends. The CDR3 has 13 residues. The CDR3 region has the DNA TGTGCCAGCAGCTTAGAGTGGGCCGGGGAGCTGTTTTTT. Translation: CASSLEWAGELFF. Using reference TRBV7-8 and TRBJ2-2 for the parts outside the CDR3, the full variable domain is GAGVSQSPRYKVAKRGQDVALRCDPISGHVSLFWYQQALGQGPEFLTYFQNEAQLDKSGLPSDRFFAERPEGSVSTLKIQRTQQEDSAVYLCASSLEWAGELFFGEGSRLTVL.

CDR3 nucleotides: TGTGCCAGCAGTTTAAGGGGTGGGCACGTTCAGCCCCAGCATTTT. Amino acids: CASSLRGGHVQPQHF. The chain is built from TRBV27 and TRBJ1-5; a weak D match, TRBD1 (5 bases). The CDR3 spans 15 residues. Germline V gene lookup returns CDR1 MNHEY and CDR2 SMNVEV (reference sequence). Trimming pared 2 bases from V and 6 bases from J, leaving 14 bases between.

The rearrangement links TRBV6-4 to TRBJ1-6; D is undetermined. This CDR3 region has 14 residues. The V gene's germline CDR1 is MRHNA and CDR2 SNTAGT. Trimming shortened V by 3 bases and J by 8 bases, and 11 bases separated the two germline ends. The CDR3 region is CASSEIINHSPLHF. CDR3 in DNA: TGTGCCAGCAGTGAAATAATAAATCATTCACCCCTCCACTTT.

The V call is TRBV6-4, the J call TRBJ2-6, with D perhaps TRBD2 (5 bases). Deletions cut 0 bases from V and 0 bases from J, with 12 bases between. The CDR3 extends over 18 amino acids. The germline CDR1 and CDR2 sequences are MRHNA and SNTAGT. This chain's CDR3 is CASSDSTIGFSGANVLTF. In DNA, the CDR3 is TGTGCCAGCAGTGACTCGACTATCGGGTTCTCTGGGGCCAACGTCCTGACTTTC.

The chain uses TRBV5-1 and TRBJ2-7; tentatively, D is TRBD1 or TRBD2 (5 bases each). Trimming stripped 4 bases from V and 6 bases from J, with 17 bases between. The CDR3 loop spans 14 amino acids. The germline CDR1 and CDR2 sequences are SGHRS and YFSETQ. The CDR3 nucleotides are TGCGCCAGCAGCGGGGACCCCCTTACCGCCGAGCAGTACTTC. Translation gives CASSGDPLTAEQYF.

In DNA form, the CDR3 reads TGTGCCAGCACCGGACAGACCAACACCGGGGAGCTGTTTTTT. It yields the protein CASTGQTNTGELFF. This rearrangement joins TRBV6-5 to TRBJ2-2, with D perhaps TRBD1 (6 bases). CDR3 length equals 14 residues. V lost 7 bases, J lost 2 bases, and 11 bases lay in between. Germline V gives CDR1 MNHEY, CDR2 SVGAGI.

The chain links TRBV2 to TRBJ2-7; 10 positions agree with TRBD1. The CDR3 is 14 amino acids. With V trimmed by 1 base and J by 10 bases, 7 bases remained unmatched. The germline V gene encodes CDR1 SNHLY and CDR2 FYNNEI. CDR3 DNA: TGTGCCAGCAGTGAAGGACTCTGGACAGGGGGTCAGTACTTC. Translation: CASSEGLWTGGQYF. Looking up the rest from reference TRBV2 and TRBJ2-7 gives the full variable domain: EPEVTQTPSHQVTQMGQEVILRCVPISNHLYFYWYRQILGQKVEFLVSFYNNEISEKSEIFDDQFSVERPDGSNFTLKIRSTKLEDSAMYFCASSEGLWTGGQYFGPGTRLTVT.

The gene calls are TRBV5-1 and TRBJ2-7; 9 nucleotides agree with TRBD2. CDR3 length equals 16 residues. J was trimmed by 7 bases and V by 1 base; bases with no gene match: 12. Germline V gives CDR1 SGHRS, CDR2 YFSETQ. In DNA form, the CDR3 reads TGCGCCAGCAGCTTGTGGCTAGCGGGATCACGTGGGGAGCAGTACTTC. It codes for CASSLWLAGSRGEQYF.

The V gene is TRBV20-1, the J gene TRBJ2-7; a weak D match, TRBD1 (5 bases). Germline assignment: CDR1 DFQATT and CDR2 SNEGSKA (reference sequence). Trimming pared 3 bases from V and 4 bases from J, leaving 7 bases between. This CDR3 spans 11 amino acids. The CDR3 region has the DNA TGCAGTGCTAGCCAGGGTTACGAGCAGTACTTC. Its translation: CSASQGYEQYF.

The CDR3 DNA is TGTGCCAGCAGCTTGTCCGGATGGCCCACCGGGGAGCTGTTTTTT. As protein: CASSLSGWPTGELFF. The V and J genes are TRBV11-2 and TRBJ2-2; D is ambiguous. Germline lookup yields CDR1 SGHAT and CDR2 FQNNGV. Trimming shortened V by 3 bases and J by 4 bases, and 12 bases separated the two germline ends. The CDR3 contains 15 residues.

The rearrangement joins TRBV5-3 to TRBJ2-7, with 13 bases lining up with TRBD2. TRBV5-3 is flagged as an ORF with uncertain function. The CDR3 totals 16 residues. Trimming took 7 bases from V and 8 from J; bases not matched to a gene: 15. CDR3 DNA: TGTGCCAGACCCACTACCCCCGGACTAGCGGGAGTTCAGCAGTACTTC. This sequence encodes CARPTTPGLAGVQQYF.

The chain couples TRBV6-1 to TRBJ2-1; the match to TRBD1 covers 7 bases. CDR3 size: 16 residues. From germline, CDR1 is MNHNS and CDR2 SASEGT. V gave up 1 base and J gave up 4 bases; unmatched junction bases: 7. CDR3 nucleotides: TGTGCCAGCAGTGAAGAGACAGGGTGGGTTTACAATGAGCAGTTCTTC. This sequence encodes CASSEETGWVYNEQFF.

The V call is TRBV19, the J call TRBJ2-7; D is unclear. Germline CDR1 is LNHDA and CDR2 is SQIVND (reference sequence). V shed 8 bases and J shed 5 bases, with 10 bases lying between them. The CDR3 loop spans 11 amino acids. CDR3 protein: CASRASNEQYF. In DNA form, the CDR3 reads TGTGCCAGTCGAGCTTCTAACGAGCAGTACTTC.